These 21 T cell receptor beta chains share one sample of origin, sequenced in a study of blood T cell repertoires in COVID-19. Sequenced by immunoSEQ multiplex PCR; TCRdb stores in-frame clones only, minus some. This sample has approximately 170,000 clones, with about four fifths found just once. What was sequenced was peripheral blood. Receptors originate from a woman of 80 years or more with active or convalescent COVID-19.

V and J are TRBV5-5 and TRBJ1-5; 11 nucleotides line up with TRBD1. Trimming cost V 4 bases and J 5 bases; bases outside gene matches: 5. Looked up from germline, CDR1 is SGHKS and CDR2 is YYEKEE (reference sequence). This CDR3 has 15 amino acids. As DNA, the CDR3 is TGTGCCAGCAGCCGGGGACAGGGGGACGATCAGCCCCAGCATTTT. Translating gives CASSRGQGDDQPQHF.

This chain uses TRBV7-9 with TRBJ2-1; TRBD1 is a possible D gene (5 bases). This CDR3 region has 14 residues. Germline CDR1 SEHNR, CDR2 FQNEAQ (reference sequence). Trimming removed 2 bases from V and 8 bases from J, with 13 bases in between. CDR3 protein: CASSLRSGSDEQFF. The CDR3, as DNA: TGTGCCAGCAGCTTAAGATCAGGGTCCGATGAGCAGTTCTTC.

DNA for the CDR3: TGTGCCAGCAGTTCTACAGGGTTTCGAACTGAAGCTTTCTTT. Amino acids: CASSSTGFRTEAFF. This chain joins TRBV27 and TRBJ1-1; maybe TRBD1 (6 bases). The germline V and J ends were trimmed by 4 bases and 5 bases, with 14 bases remaining between them. CDR1 and CDR2 (germline): MNHEY, SMNVEV (reference sequence). The CDR3 sequence is 14 residues long.

The CDR3 region has the DNA TGTGCCAGCAGCTTCCTAGCGGGAGGGCCTGGAGAGACCCAGTACTTC. Amino acids: CASSFLAGGPGETQYF. The chain carries TRBV7-2 and TRBJ2-5; 12 bases agree with TRBD2. Germline V CDR1 and CDR2: SGHTA, FQGNSA. Trimming removed 3 bases from V and 4 bases from J; junction bases left unmatched: 6. The CDR3 has 16 residues.

This sequence joins TRBV5-1 and TRBJ2-5; 7 nucleotides match TRBD1. V gave up 4 bases and J gave up 2 bases; unmatched junction bases: 5. From germline, CDR1 is SGHRS and CDR2 YFSETQ. This CDR3 has 14 residues. CDR3 loop: CASSTGQRQETQYF. DNA of the CDR3: TGCGCCAGCAGCACGGGACAGCGACAAGAGACCCAGTACTTC.

V gene TRBV29-1 combines with J gene TRBJ2-7; D is undetermined. With 3 bases removed from V and 5 bases from J, the gap between germline ends came to 8 bases. The CDR3 has 11 residues. Germline CDR1 reads SQVTM; CDR2 reads ANQGSEA. CDR3 bases: TGCAGCGTTGAGGGCTTCAACGAGCAGTACTTC. As protein: CSVEGFNEQYF.

The chain employs TRBV9 and TRBJ2-1; D not resolved. V lost 0 bases and J 9 bases, leaving 10 bases between the germline ends. The CDR3 length is 13 residues. Germline V gene sequence: CDR1 SGDLS, CDR2 YYNGEE. The CDR3 DNA is TGTGCCAGCAGCGTAGCGGTCCCAGGTGAGCAGTTCTTC. This gives the protein CASSVAVPGEQFF.

This clone was recorded a few times. The chain is built from TRBV30 and TRBJ1-2; D possibly corresponds to TRBD1 (6 bases). The germline V gene has CDR1 GTSNPN and CDR2 SVGIG (reference sequence). V was clipped by 4 bases and J by 7 bases, with 13 bases between them. CDR3 length equals 12 residues. CDR3 region: CAWTLGQLGYTF. Here the CDR3 DNA reads TGTGCCTGGACCCTTGGACAGCTTGGCTACACCTTC.

The V gene is TRBV4-2, the J gene TRBJ2-7; the match to TRBD2 covers 8 bases. The germline gives CDR1 LGHNA, CDR2 YNFKEQ. The CDR3 has 16 amino acids. Germline trimming cut 0 bases from V and 5 bases from J; bases unmatched to any gene: 9. CDR3 sequence reads: CASSQDWSGRVNEQYF. As DNA, the CDR3 is TGTGCCAGCAGCCAAGACTGGAGCGGGAGAGTGAACGAGCAGTACTTC.

The chain has TRBV7-3 and TRBJ2-1, with 7 positions matching TRBD2. In germline, CDR1 is SGHTA, CDR2 FQGTGA. The CDR3 has 16 residues. V shed 0 bases and J 4 bases; nucleotides not matched to a gene: 6. CDR3 nucleotide sequence: TGTGCCAGCAGCTTAACGGGGAGGGAGGGGTACAATGAGCAGTTCTTC. This gives the protein CASSLTGREGYNEQFF.

The rearrangement uses TRBV25-1 and TRBJ1-1, with 9 bases fitting TRBD1. The germline gives CDR1 MGHDK, CDR2 SYGVNS. The V gene end was trimmed by 6 bases and the J gene end by 0 bases; junction bases not matched to a gene: 5. The CDR3 loop spans 15 amino acids. CDR3 region: CASSPTGGLNTEAFF. The CDR3 coding sequence is TGTGCCAGCAGCCCGACAGGGGGGTTGAACACTGAAGCTTTCTTT.

The chain combines TRBV15 with TRBJ2-1; perhaps TRBD1 as D (5 bases). V was clipped by 3 bases and J by 0 bases, with 9 bases between them. CDR1 and CDR2 (germline): LNHNV, YYDKDF (reference sequence). The CDR3 runs 15 residues. CDR3 in DNA: TGTGCCACCAGCAGGGACACTTTCTCCTACAATGAGCAGTTCTTC. As protein: CATSRDTFSYNEQFF.

The chain employs TRBV19 and TRBJ2-3; 12 bases match TRBD2. CDR3 length: 16 residues. J lost 7 bases, V lost 5 bases, and 10 bases had no gene match. Germline CDR1 LNHDA, CDR2 SQIVND (reference sequence). CDR3 coding DNA: TGTGCCAGTAGTGGCTGGACTAGCGGGGAGGGGAATACGCAGTATTTT. This sequence encodes CASSGWTSGEGNTQYF.

The chain uses TRBV2 and TRBJ1-2; 9 bases align to TRBD1. The germline V gene encodes CDR1 SNHLY and CDR2 FYNNEI. CDR3 length: 13 residues. Losses at the gene ends were 7 bases for V and 8 bases for J; bases not matched to a gene: 8. The CDR3 DNA is TGTGCCAGCAAGGACAGGGGCGATGCAGGCTACACCTTC. Translated, it gives CASKDRGDAGYTF.

The rearrangement links TRBV5-4 to TRBJ2-1; D is uncertain. Germline loops: CDR1 SGHNT, CDR2 YYREEE (reference sequence). The V end was cut by 2 bases, the J end by 4 bases, with 7 bases between. This CDR3 is 13 amino acids long. The CDR3 protein is CASSFPVYNEQFF. In nucleotides, the CDR3 is TGTGCCAGCAGCTTCCCCGTATACAATGAGCAGTTCTTC.

The V gene is TRBV19, the J gene TRBJ2-4; tentatively, D is TRBD1 (6 bases). Trimming removed 3 bases from V and 0 bases from J, with 12 bases in between. Germline values: CDR1 LNHDA, CDR2 SQIVND (reference sequence). The CDR3 runs 16 residues. The CDR3: CASSIGQTLAKNIQYF. CDR3 DNA: TGTGCCAGTAGTATCGGACAGACTTTAGCCAAAAACATTCAGTACTTC.

The rearrangement joins TRBV7-9 to TRBJ1-1; D is undetermined. Germline V CDR1 and CDR2: SEHNR, FQNEAQ (reference sequence). This CDR3 has 15 residues. V was trimmed by 1 base and J by 1 base, leaving 10 bases between them. The CDR3 here is CASSLDLQKNTEAFF. Written as DNA, the CDR3 is TGTGCCAGCAGCTTAGATTTACAGAAGAACACTGAAGCTTTCTTT. Complete variable domain (other parts from reference TRBV7-9 and TRBJ1-1): DTGVSQNPRHKITKRGQNVTFRCDPISEHNRLYWYRQTLGQGPEFLTYFQNEAQLEKSRLLSDRFSAERPKGSFSTLEIQRTEQGDSAMYLCASSLDLQKNTEAFFGQGTRLTVV.

The chain combines TRBV5-1 with TRBJ1-4, with D possibly matching TRBD1 (5 bases). V was clipped by 3 bases and J by 0 bases, with 9 bases between them. This CDR3 contains 15 residues. The germline V gene has CDR1 SGHRS and CDR2 YFSETQ. This CDR3 reads CASSWTPTTNEKLFF. The CDR3 bases are TGCGCCAGCAGCTGGACACCTACAACTAATGAAAAACTGTTTTTT.

The V call is TRBV28, the J call TRBJ2-7; 10 bases are shared with TRBD2. The trim removed 6 bases at V and 0 bases at J, leaving 5 bases unmatched. The CDR3 is made up of 15 amino acids. The germline V gene has CDR1 MDHEN and CDR2 SYDVKM. The CDR3 DNA follows: TGTGCCAGCAGCCTAGCGGGAGTTCTCTCCTACGAGCAGTACTTC. Encoded protein: CASSLAGVLSYEQYF.

This chain uses TRBV7-9 with TRBJ1-5; D uncertain. CDR1 and CDR2 (germline): SEHNR, FQNEAQ (reference sequence). The CDR3 is 17 amino acids. V lost 5 bases to trimming and J lost 1 base, with 18 bases between them. CDR3 DNA: TGTGCCAGCAGCCACCAGTTTTGGGCAGACAGCAATCAGCCCCAGCATTTT. It translates to CASSHQFWADSNQPQHF.

This sequence joins TRBV19 and TRBJ1-5; 7 positions match TRBD1. The CDR3 loop spans 15 amino acids. Germline trimming cut 8 bases from V and 3 bases from J; bases unmatched to any gene: 10. The V gene's germline CDR1 is LNHDA and CDR2 SQIVND (reference sequence). The CDR3, as DNA: TGTGCCAGTGGGTCTAACAGGGGATCCAATCAGCCCCAGCATTTT. Its protein is CASGSNRGSNQPQHF.